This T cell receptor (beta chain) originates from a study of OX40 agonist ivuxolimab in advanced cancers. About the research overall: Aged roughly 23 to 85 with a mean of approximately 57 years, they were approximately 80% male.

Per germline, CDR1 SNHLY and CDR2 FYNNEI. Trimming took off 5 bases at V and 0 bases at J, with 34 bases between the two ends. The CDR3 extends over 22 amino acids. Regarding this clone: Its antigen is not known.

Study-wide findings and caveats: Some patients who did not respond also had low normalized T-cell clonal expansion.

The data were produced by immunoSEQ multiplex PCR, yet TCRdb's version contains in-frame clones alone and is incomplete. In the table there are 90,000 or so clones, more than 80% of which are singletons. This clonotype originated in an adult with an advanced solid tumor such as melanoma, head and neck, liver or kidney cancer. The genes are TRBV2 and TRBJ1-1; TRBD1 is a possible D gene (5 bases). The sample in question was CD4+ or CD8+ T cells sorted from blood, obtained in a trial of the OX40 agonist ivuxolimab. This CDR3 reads CASSRNVGVEYSGWSMNTEAFF. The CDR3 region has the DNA TGTGCCAGCAGTAGAAACGTGGGGGTGGAGTACTCTGGATGGTCAATGAACACTGAAGCTTTCTTT.